This T cell receptor beta chain was identified in a study of T cell responses to AZD1222 COVID-19 vaccine. Produced via immunoSEQ multiplex PCR; TCRdb's table is partial and in-frame only. The repertoire holds some 120,000 clones, with around nine tenths as singletons. Germline loops: CDR1 LGHNA, CDR2 YSLEER. CDR3 size: 15 residues. Trimming removed 2 bases from V and 4 bases from J; junction bases left unmatched: 4. The clonotype originates from an adult in good health. The sequencing here drew on peripheral blood, taken on day 0 of MenACWY control vaccination. The V call is TRBV4-3, the J call TRBJ1-1; TRBD1 matches at 10 bases. The CDR3 protein is CASSQRQGASTEAFF. CDR3 DNA: TGCGCCAGCAGCCAACGACAGGGGGCTAGCACTGAAGCTTTCTTT.